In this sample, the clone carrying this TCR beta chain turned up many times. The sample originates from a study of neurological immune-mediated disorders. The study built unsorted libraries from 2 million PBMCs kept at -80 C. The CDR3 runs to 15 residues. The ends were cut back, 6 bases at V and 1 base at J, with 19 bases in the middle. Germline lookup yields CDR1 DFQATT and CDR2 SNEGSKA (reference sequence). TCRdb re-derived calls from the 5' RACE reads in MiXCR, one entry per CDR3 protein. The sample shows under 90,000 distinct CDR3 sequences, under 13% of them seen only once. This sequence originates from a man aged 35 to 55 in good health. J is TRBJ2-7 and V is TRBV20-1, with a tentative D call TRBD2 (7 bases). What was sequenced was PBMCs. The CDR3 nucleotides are TGCAGTGCCATCGAGGGGGGGCTGGGGTCCTACGAGCAGTACTTC. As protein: CSAIEGGLGSYEQYF.